The rows below give T cell receptor beta chains drawn from one sample of a study of blood T cell repertoires in COVID-19. Using immunoSEQ multiplex PCR, the repertoire was profiled, and TCRdb retains in-frame clones only, with some absent. The sample lists 150,000 to 200,000 clones, about 89% occurring once. Sequencing input: PBMCs or T cells enriched from blood (not recorded which). These receptors were collected from a woman younger than 30 who had recovered from COVID-19. CDR3s include the opening cysteine and the closing phenylalanine or tryptophan. A D gene is named only where the DNA matches it firmly. For some rows the clone size is stated as once, few or many, or as a class when expanded; others skip it.

TRBJ2-7 TRBD2 NA TRBV5-1 TGCGCCAGCAGCGTTACTAGCGCCGCCTACGAGCAGTACTTC CASSVTSAAYEQYF
TRBJ2-7 TRBD2 few TRBV19 TGTGCCAGTAGTAGTAGTGAGGGACTAAACGAGCAGTACTTC CASSSSEGLNEQYF
TRBJ1-1 TRBD1 NA TRBV19 TGTGCCAGTAGTATAGATCGGGTAGGACAGGGGCCTGAAGCTTTCTTT CASSIDRVGQGPEAFF
TRBJ2-3 TRBD2 NA TRBV18 TGTGCCAGCTCAACACTAGCGGGAGAGGTCACAGATACGCAGTATTTT CASSTLAGEVTDTQYF
TRBJ1-1 NA once TRBV9 TGTGCCAGCAGCGTAGTGGCCCCCGGGGACACTGAAGCTTTCTTT CASSVVAPGDTEAFF
TRBJ2-3 TRBD2 once TRBV20-1 TGCAGTGCTAGTTTGGCGGGAGTTGACCTCGATACGCAGTATTTT CSASLAGVDLDTQYF
TRBJ1-2 NA once TRBV12-5 TGTGCTAGTGGTTTGGTAGGCCGGGACAAAATGCGCGGTTACTATGGCTACACCTTC CASGLVGRDKMRGYYGYTF
TRBJ2-3 TRBD2 once TRBV7-9 TGTGCCAGCAGCTTTAGAGGGAGGGTCACAGATACGCAGTATTTT CASSFRGRVTDTQYF
TRBJ2-7 TRBD2 NA TRBV7-3 TGTGCCAGCAGCCCAATAGCGGGAGGTGAGCAGTACTTC CASSPIAGGEQYF
TRBJ1-3 NA once TRBV5-1 TGCGCCAGCAGCTTGGCCCCGTCAGGGTTGGGGTCTGGAAACACCATATATTTT CASSLAPSGLGSGNTIYF
TRBJ2-7 NA NA TRBV28 TGTGCCAGCAGTTCGATCTTTACAGGGACATACGAGCAGTACTTC CASSSIFTGTYEQYF
TRBJ2-5 TRBD1 NA TRBV28 TGTGCCAGCAGTCGACAGGGGCTCCAAGAGACCCAGTACTTC CASSRQGLQETQYF
TRBJ2-3 TRBD2 NA TRBV2 TGTGCCAGCCCCGGGACTAGCGGGAGTGCAGATACGCAGTATTTT CASPGTSGSADTQYF
TRBJ2-2 TRBD2 NA TRBV19 TGTGCCAGTACCAGACCGACTAGCGGGATATTTGGCACCGGGGAGCTGTTTTTT CASTRPTSGIFGTGELFF
TRBJ2-1 TRBD1 NA TRBV20-1 TGCAGTGCTAGTGGACCTCCGGGACAGGGTGGCAATGAGCAGTTCTTC CSASGPPGQGGNEQFF
TRBJ2-7 TRBD1 NA TRBV5-5 TGTGCCAGCAGCTTGTACAGGGGGGATCACGAGCAGTACTTC CASSLYRGDHEQYF
TRBJ1-5 TRBD1 NA TRBV2 TGTGCCAGCAGGACCGGGACAGCTAGCAATCAGCCCCAGCATTTT CASRTGTASNQPQHF
TRBJ2-1 NA NA TRBV27 TGTGCCAGCGGTATTAGTGAGCAGTTCTTC CASGISEQFF
TRBJ2-7 TRBD1 once TRBV11-3 TGTGCCAGCAGCTTAGCGGATGGGACAGGGTACGAGCAGTACTTC CASSLADGTGYEQYF
TRBJ2-4 TRBD1 NA TRBV5-1 TGCGCCAGCAGCTCCTATATACTTCGGGACAGTTCTAAAAACATTCAGTACTTC CASSSYILRDSSKNIQYF
TRBJ1-3 NA NA TRBV28 TGTGCCAGCAGTTTCTCCAGCTCTGGAAACACCATATATTTT CASSFSSSGNTIYF
TRBJ2-5 NA NA TRBV19 TGTGCCAGTAGTATCAGGGGGGTGGGCAAGAACCAAGAGACCCAGTACTTC CASSIRGVGKNQETQYF
TRBJ1-2 NA NA TRBV5-6 TGTGCCAGCAGCCGTGTCAGGGCAAACTATGGCTACACCTTC CASSRVRANYGYTF
TRBJ2-1 TRBD2 NA TRBV28 TGTGCCAGCCGTGGGTGGGGGGGGAGCAAGGCAATGAGCAGTTGGTTGCAGTTCTTC CASRGWGGSKAMSSWLQFF
TRBJ2-7 TRBD2 NA TRBV5-5 TGTGCCAGCAGCTTGGCCGGGACTAGCGTCTACGAGCAGTACTTC CASSLAGTSVYEQYF
TRBJ1-5 NA NA TRBV29-1 TGCAGCGTTGGGGGGGGATTCGGCAATCAGCCCCAGCATTTT CSVGGGFGNQPQHF
TRBJ1-6 NA NA TRBV21-1 TGTGCCAGCAACGCACAGGGGACGGGGGCCCTTTCACCCCTCCACTTT CASNAQGTGALSPLHF
TRBJ2-7 TRBD2 NA TRBV9 TGTGCCAGCAGCCCCCAGGGCGGGAGCCCCTCCTACGAGCAGTACTTC CASSPQGGSPSYEQYF
TRBJ1-2 TRBD1 once TRBV6-5 TGTGCCAGCAGTTGGGACAGGAACTATGGCTACACCTTC CASSWDRNYGYTF
TRBJ2-3 TRBD1 NA TRBV2 TGTGCCAGCAAAGTTTGGACAGGGGGCACAGATACGCAGTATTTT CASKVWTGGTDTQYF
TRBJ2-1 NA NA TRBV5-1 TGCGCCAGCGAAAGGGGGAGCGGCACCTACAATGAGCAGTTCTTC CASERGSGTYNEQFF
TRBJ2-1 TRBD2 NA TRBV11-3 TGTGCCAGCAGCTTTGGCGGGAGGGCCGATGAGCAGTTCTTC CASSFGGRADEQFF
TRBJ2-7 TRBD1 NA TRBV27 TGTGCCAGCAGTTTCGACCCGGGACAGGGGAAAGGTGTCGAGCAGTACTTC CASSFDPGQGKGVEQYF
TRBJ2-3 TRBD2 NA TRBV19 TGTGCCAGTAGAAGTCTAGCGGGAGTAGTCCCCCAGATCGATACGCAGTATTTT CASRSLAGVVPQIDTQYF
TRBJ2-5 NA NA TRBV27 TGTGCCAGCAGTCCCCGAGGAGAGACCCAGTACTTC CASSPRGETQYF
TRBJ2-6 NA NA TRBV7-9 TGTGCCAGCAGACCCACAGGGTCCTCTGGGGCCAACGTCCTGACTTTC CASRPTGSSGANVLTF
TRBJ2-3 TRBD2 once TRBV19 TGTGCCAGTAGTACTAGCGGAAGCACAGATACGCAGTATTTT CASSTSGSTDTQYF
TRBJ2-3 NA NA TRBV28 TGTGCCAGCGGGGGGTCAGGGTACACAGATACGCAGTATTTT CASGGSGYTDTQYF
TRBJ2-1 NA NA TRBV18 TGTGCCAGCTCACCGCTTCGTTCGGACAATGAGCAGTTCTTC CASSPLRSDNEQFF
TRBJ2-3 NA NA TRBV4-3 TGCGCCAGCAGCCAAGTGGCAGTCGGGACTAGCACAGATACGCAGTATTTT CASSQVAVGTSTDTQYF
TRBJ2-1 NA NA TRBV11-2 TGTGCCAGCAGCTTATTCCCAGCGCCGATCTACAATGAGCAGTTCTTC CASSLFPAPIYNEQFF
TRBJ2-7 NA NA TRBV5-1 TGCGCCAGCAGCCCGCGCCTGATAACCCCTTTCTCCTACGAGCAGTACTTC CASSPRLITPFSYEQYF
TRBJ1-2 TRBD1 NA TRBV4-1 TGCGCCAGCCGGAATCCGGCAGGGGGAAATATCCAGTATGGCTACACCTTC CASRNPAGGNIQYGYTF
TRBJ2-1 TRBD2 NA TRBV5-6 TGTGCCAGCAGGCTTAATAGCGGGAACTACAATGAGCAGTTCTTC CASRLNSGNYNEQFF
TRBJ2-5 TRBD2 NA TRBV7-2 TGTGCCAGCAGCTTAGTGTGGAGGGGAGGGTTGAAGACCCAGTACTTC CASSLVWRGGLKTQYF
TRBJ1-2 TRBD1 NA TRBV19 TGTGCCAGCCGACAGGGGGCGTGGGGCTACACCTTC CASRQGAWGYTF
TRBJ2-3 NA NA TRBV30 TGTGCCTGGATGCGGGACTTTCCAGATACGCAGTATTTT CAWMRDFPDTQYF
TRBJ2-7 NA NA TRBV6-6 TGTGCCAGCAGTTTTTCCGGAGACGAGCAGTACTTC CASSFSGDEQYF
TRBJ2-1 TRBD1 NA TRBV7-8 TGTGCCAGCAGCTCATCGCGATACACAGGGGGCCAGCTCCGTGAGGACAATGAGCAGTTCTTC CASSSSRYTGGQLREDNEQFF
TRBJ2-1 NA NA TRBV7-6 TGTGCCAGCAGCGATAGACTAGGAGCGCATGAGCAGTTCTTC CASSDRLGAHEQFF
TRBJ1-5 NA once TRBV6-2/TRBV6-3 TGTGCCAGCAGTTATGGAGGACCGAATCAGCCCCAGCATTTT CASSYGGPNQPQHF